The 19 T cell receptor beta chains below come from one sample, sequenced in a study of cytomegalovirus exposure and HLA in healthy donors. PCR primers comprised 60 Vbeta and 13 Jbeta primers. The data were produced by immunoSEQ multiplex PCR, yet TCRdb's version contains in-frame clones alone and is incomplete. The table shows about 200,000 clones, with around 77% occurring only once. The sample consisted of PBMCs. The origin of the receptors is a woman aged 25 to 39 in good health and CMV-seronegative.

The rearrangement links TRBV10-2 to TRBJ2-7; D is ambiguous. Trimming removed 6 bases from V and 1 base from J, with 4 bases in between. The CDR3 contains 11 residues. Germline V gene sequence: CDR1 WSHSY, CDR2 SAAADI. The CDR3: CASSYSYEQYF. The CDR3 DNA reads TGCGCCAGCAGCTATTCCTACGAGCAGTACTTC.

This chain joins TRBV27 and TRBJ2-5, with 7 positions matching TRBD1. The CDR3 is 15 amino acids. The trim removed 6 bases at V and 4 bases at J, leaving 11 bases unmatched. Per the germline V gene, CDR1 is MNHEY and CDR2 is SMNVEV (reference sequence). CDR3 sequence: CASSRTGRLSETQYF. The CDR3 DNA sequence: TGTGCCAGCAGCCGGACAGGTCGTTTGTCAGAGACCCAGTACTTC.

This clone has a single count. The J gene is TRBJ1-2, the V gene TRBV18; 10 bases match TRBD1. With V trimmed by 5 bases and J by 5 bases, 11 bases remained unmatched. The germline CDR1 and CDR2 sequences are KGHSH and LQKENI. The CDR3 loop spans 16 amino acids. CDR3 DNA sequence: TGTGCCAGCTCATCGACAGGGGGCGCCGGGGTTTATGGCTACACCTTC. Translated, it gives CASSSTGGAGVYGYTF.

The V gene is TRBV2, the J gene TRBJ2-3; TRBD1 aligns across 7 bases. Germline V gene sequence: CDR1 SNHLY, CDR2 FYNNEI. The V gene end was trimmed by 1 base and the J gene end by 1 base; junction bases not matched to a gene: 2. This CDR3 has 15 amino acids. CDR3 nucleotides: TGTGCCAGCAGTGAAGACGGACAGGGCACAGATACGCAGTATTTT. Encoded protein: CASSEDGQGTDTQYF.

A note on this clone: Its ends do not fully match the called genes, so a read error is possible. The CDR3 sequence: CASSLNRGTETQYF. The CDR3 region has the DNA TGTGCTAGCAGCTTAAACAGGGGGACGGAGACCCAGTACTTC. V and J are TRBV7-7 and TRBJ2-5; 8 positions agree with TRBD1. The CDR3 spans 14 residues. Germline CDR1 reads SSHAT; CDR2 reads FNYEAQ (reference sequence).

This clone was detected a few times. This chain joins TRBV6-5 and TRBJ2-5; 13 bases align to TRBD2. With the DNA end fitting TRBJ2-7 better, the J assignment may be wrong. The CDR3 spans 15 residues. The germline V gene encodes CDR1 MNHEY and CDR2 SVGAGI. DNA for the CDR3: TGTGCCAGCGACCCCGGACTAGCGGGAGTGGGCGAGCAGTACTTC. Its protein product is CASDPGLAGVGEQYF.

As concerns this clone: Within the sample, other DNA sequences also encode this same CDR3. V gene TRBV18 combines with J gene TRBJ1-2; D remains unclear. Germline CDR1 KGHSH, CDR2 LQKENI. Trimming took off 0 bases at V and 3 bases at J, with 8 bases between the two ends. The CDR3 sequence is 14 residues long. CDR3 sequence (DNA): TGTGCCAGCTCACCACCGGCGGGCGACTATGGCTACACCTTC. Its translation: CASSPPAGDYGYTF.

This chain connects TRBV4-1 to TRBJ1-6; 7 bases line up with TRBD1. The CDR3 sequence is 15 residues long. After removal of 3 bases from V and 9 bases from J, the junction contained 8 bases not matched to a gene. Per the germline V gene, CDR1 is MGHRA and CDR2 is YSYEKL. The CDR3 DNA follows: TGCGCCAGCAGCCACATACAGGGGCGGCTTTCACCCCTCCACTTT. Translated, it gives CASSHIQGRLSPLHF.

The chain joins TRBV11-2 to TRBJ1-1; D uncertain. This CDR3 is 14 amino acids long. Germline V gene data show CDR1 as SGHAT and CDR2 as FQNNGV. Trimming cost V 6 bases and J 1 base, with 12 bases left between them. The CDR3 region has the DNA TGTGCCAGCAGGGAGGGAGGAGCGAACACTGAAGCTTTCTTT. It is translated as CASREGGANTEAFF.

The rearrangement uses TRBV30 and TRBJ1-4, with 9 positions matching TRBD1. CDR1 GTSNPN and CDR2 SVGIG come from the germline V gene (reference sequence). V trimming: 1 base; J trimming: 11 bases; junction bases outside the gene matches: 11. This CDR3 has 15 residues. The CDR3: CAWSDTGTGLGKLFF. The CDR3 DNA reads as TGTGCCTGGAGTGACACCGGGACAGGGCTTGGGAAACTGTTTTTT.

The chain links TRBV6-6 to TRBJ1-1; D is undetermined. V was clipped by 6 bases and J by 3 bases, with 14 bases between them. Germline CDR1 and CDR2: MNHNY and SVGAGI (reference sequence). The CDR3 has 14 residues. The CDR3 protein is CASSPVMLDTEAFF. DNA of the CDR3: TGTGCCAGCAGCCCAGTTATGTTGGACACTGAAGCTTTCTTT.

V and J are TRBV5-1 and TRBJ2-2, with D unresolved. Germline lookup yields CDR1 SGHRS and CDR2 YFSETQ. Trimming shortened V by 2 bases and J by 6 bases, and 11 bases separated the two germline ends. This CDR3 comprises 14 residues. The CDR3 DNA follows: TGCGCCAGCAGCTTTTTCTCACTCGCCGGGGAGCTGTTTTTT. The encoded protein is CASSFFSLAGELFF. Full variable domain (rest looked up from reference TRBV5-1 and TRBJ2-2): KAGVTQTPRYLIKTRGQQVTLSCSPISGHRSVSWYQQTPGQGLQFLFEYFSETQRNKGNFPGRFSGRQFSNSRSEMNVSTLELGDSALYLCASSFFSLAGELFFGEGSRLTVL.

This sequence joins TRBV5-6 and TRBJ2-7, with 16 bases that match TRBD2. CDR3 length equals 15 residues. After removal of 5 bases from V and 7 bases from J, the junction contained 6 bases not matched to a gene. In germline, CDR1 is SGHDT, CDR2 YYEEEE. The CDR3 nucleotides are TGTGCCAGCAGTCTACCGGGACTAGCGGGAGGGGAGCAGTACTTC. Amino acid sequence: CASSLPGLAGGEQYF.

V usage is TRBV9 and J usage is TRBJ2-7; a weak D match, TRBD2 (6 bases). V was pared by 4 bases and J by 0 bases, with 17 bases between. CDR1 is SGDLS, CDR2 YYNGEE, per germline. This CDR3 is 16 amino acids long. Here the CDR3 DNA reads TGTGCCAGCAGCCTCACGGGGGTGGGAAACTCCTACGAGCAGTACTTC. The encoded protein is CASSLTGVGNSYEQYF.

This CDR3 is CASSLSSTATGTGELFF. The CDR3 DNA reads as TGTGCCAGCAGCTTAAGTTCGACGGCCACGGGTACCGGGGAGCTGTTTTTT. The chain uses TRBV7-9 and TRBJ2-2; D remains unclear. This CDR3 is 17 amino acids long. Trimming stripped 2 bases from V and 5 bases from J, with 18 bases between. Germline values: CDR1 SEHNR, CDR2 FQNEAQ (reference sequence).

This clone was recorded many times. The chain recombines TRBV14 with TRBJ2-2; 7 positions match TRBD2. The germline V gene has CDR1 SGHDN and CDR2 FVKESK. This CDR3 comprises 17 residues. The ends lost 2 bases at V and 8 bases at J; junction bases unmatched: 14. The CDR3 region is CASSQNAGRAYLGELFF. DNA of the CDR3: TGTGCCAGCAGCCAAAATGCGGGGAGGGCCTACCTAGGGGAGCTGTTTTTT. Based on the CDR3 plus reference TRBV14 and TRBJ2-2, the full variable domain is EAGVTQFPSHSVIEKGQTVTLRCDPISGHDNLYWYRRVMGKEIKFLLHFVKESKQDESGMPNNRFLAERTGGTYSTLKVQPAELEDSGVYFCASSQNAGRAYLGELFFGEGSRLTVL.

The sample holds a few counts of this clone. The rearrangement uses TRBV4-2 and TRBJ2-1; D is possibly TRBD2 (5 bases). The CDR3 contains 14 residues. Trimming stripped 1 base from V and 4 bases from J, with 8 bases between. The germline gives CDR1 LGHNA, CDR2 YNFKEQ. The CDR3: CASSQGTSYNEQFF. CDR3 nucleotide sequence: TGTGCCAGCAGCCAAGGGACTTCTTACAATGAGCAGTTCTTC.

The genes are TRBV7-8 and TRBJ2-1, with 9 bases fitting TRBD2. J lost 5 bases, V lost 5 bases, and 7 bases had no gene match. The CDR3 extends over 15 amino acids. CDR1 is SGHVS, CDR2 FQNEAQ, per germline. CDR3 region: CASSIVIAGDNEQFF. The CDR3 nucleotides read TGTGCCAGCAGCATAGTAATAGCGGGAGACAATGAGCAGTTCTTC.

V is TRBV30 and J is TRBJ2-7, with D perhaps TRBD2 (6 bases). Trimming left V 2 bases short and J 3 bases short, with 11 bases between. This CDR3 is built from 13 residues. CDR1 GTSNPN and CDR2 SVGIG come from the germline V gene (reference sequence). CDR3 bases: TGTGCCTGGAGTATTCGGGGGTTCTACGAGCAGTACTTC. Amino acids: CAWSIRGFYEQYF.